The rows below give T cell receptor beta chains drawn from one sample of a study of a mutant IDH1 vaccine in newly diagnosed glioma. Clones were sequenced by immunoSEQ multiplex PCR, and TCRdb holds only the in-frame ones, with some missing. This sample carries 45,000 to 65,000 clones, approximately 79% of them seen once, and the ten largest clones take approximately 2.8%. For these receptors, no antigen is known. The source was PBMCs, collected from a glioma patient whose treatment included an IDH1 peptide vaccine. The receptors shown here come from a woman in her late teens or twenties with glioma. Some clones in this sample may be carry-over from other donors' samples. Both conserved end residues are part of each CDR3. A D gene is named only where the DNA matches it firmly. Clone size is not always given. Where it is, it says once, few, many or a class for expanded clones.

abundance: -; v_gene: TRBV27; d_gene: TRBD2; j_gene: TRBJ2-7; CDR3nt: TGTGCCAGCAGGACGATAGCGGGAGGGCCGTACGAGCAGTACTTC; CDR3aa: CASRTIAGGPYEQYF
abundance: -; v_gene: TRBV9; d_gene: -; j_gene: TRBJ2-7; CDR3nt: TGTGCCAGCAGCCCAGGAAACGAGCAGTACTTC; CDR3aa: CASSPGNEQYF
abundance: -; v_gene: TRBV5-6; d_gene: TRBD1; j_gene: TRBJ1-3; CDR3nt: TGTGCCAGCAGCTTAAGGGGGCCTGGAAACACCATATATTTT; CDR3aa: CASSLRGPGNTIYF
abundance: -; v_gene: TRBV6-5; d_gene: TRBD1; j_gene: TRBJ1-5; CDR3nt: TGTGCCAGCAGACCCACAGGGGATCAGCCCCAGCATTTT; CDR3aa: CASRPTGDQPQHF
abundance: -; v_gene: TRBV12-5; d_gene: -; j_gene: TRBJ1-1; CDR3nt: TGTGCTAGTGGTTTGGCCCCGGACAGATACACTGAAGCTTTCTTT; CDR3aa: CASGLAPDRYTEAFF
abundance: -; v_gene: TRBV6-6; d_gene: TRBD2; j_gene: TRBJ2-7; CDR3nt: TGTGCCAGCAGTCGCCAAAGCGGGAGTTTGGGCGAGCAGTACTTC; CDR3aa: CASSRQSGSLGEQYF
abundance: -; v_gene: TRBV7-2; d_gene: TRBD1; j_gene: TRBJ1-5; CDR3nt: TGTGCCAGCAGCCCCAAGCCCTCGGGACAGGGTGGCAATCAGCCCCAGCATTTT; CDR3aa: CASSPKPSGQGGNQPQHF
abundance: -; v_gene: TRBV6-5; d_gene: -; j_gene: TRBJ1-1; CDR3nt: TGTGCCAGCACCCCCTCGGGGGGATCTACTGAAGCTTTCTTT; CDR3aa: CASTPSGGSTEAFF
abundance: few; v_gene: TRBV2; d_gene: -; j_gene: TRBJ2-5; CDR3nt: TGTGCCATTCAGCGGGAGACCCAGTACTTC; CDR3aa: CAIQRETQYF
abundance: -; v_gene: TRBV10-3; d_gene: TRBD1; j_gene: TRBJ1-4; CDR3nt: TGTGCCAGCAGGGACAGCCAGGTTGAAAAACTGTTTTTT; CDR3aa: CASRDSQVEKLFF
abundance: once; v_gene: TRBV6-5; d_gene: TRBD2; j_gene: TRBJ2-1; CDR3nt: TGTGCCAGCAGTTACGGGCTAGCGGGAGGTAGCCAGTTCTTC; CDR3aa: CASSYGLAGGSQFF
abundance: -; v_gene: TRBV6-5; d_gene: TRBD2; j_gene: TRBJ2-1; CDR3nt: TGTGCCAGCAGGGGACTAGCGCTCTACAATGAGCAGTTCTTC; CDR3aa: CASRGLALYNEQFF
abundance: -; v_gene: TRBV13; d_gene: TRBD2; j_gene: TRBJ2-7; CDR3nt: TGTGCCAGCAGCTCCTACTTAACCCCGGGACTAGCGGGAGGAAGCTCCTACGAGCAGTACTTC; CDR3aa: CASSSYLTPGLAGGSSYEQYF
abundance: few; v_gene: TRBV6-1; d_gene: -; j_gene: TRBJ1-5; CDR3nt: TGTGCCAGCATGAGGGTCTCCTTGGGCAATCAGCCCCAGCATTTT; CDR3aa: CASMRVSLGNQPQHF
abundance: -; v_gene: TRBV5-1; d_gene: -; j_gene: TRBJ1-1; CDR3nt: TGCGCCAGCAGCTTGGACACCGGGATATCGAACACTGAAGCTTTCTTT; CDR3aa: CASSLDTGISNTEAFF
abundance: once; v_gene: TRBV5-4; d_gene: TRBD1; j_gene: TRBJ1-5; CDR3nt: TGTGCCAGCAGCTCAGGGACAGGGGGCCCGAGCAATCAGCCCCAGCATTTT; CDR3aa: CASSSGTGGPSNQPQHF
abundance: -; v_gene: TRBV30; d_gene: -; j_gene: TRBJ1-3; CDR3nt: TGTGCCTGGAGTGTCTCAGGGTCAGGGATCTCTGGAAACACCATATATTTT; CDR3aa: CAWSVSGSGISGNTIYF
abundance: -; v_gene: TRBV5-4; d_gene: -; j_gene: TRBJ1-1; CDR3nt: TGTGCCAGCAGCTGGGGCCCGTCCACTGAAGCTTTCTTT; CDR3aa: CASSWGPSTEAFF
abundance: -; v_gene: TRBV9; d_gene: TRBD1; j_gene: TRBJ1-3; CDR3nt: TGTGCCAGCAGCGGGACAGGGGCCACCATATATTTT; CDR3aa: CASSGTGATIYF
abundance: -; v_gene: TRBV28; d_gene: -; j_gene: TRBJ1-4; CDR3nt: TGTGCCAGCAGTCTGGGCGACCGGCCTAATGAAAAACTGTTTTTT; CDR3aa: CASSLGDRPNEKLFF
abundance: -; v_gene: TRBV30; d_gene: -; j_gene: TRBJ2-3; CDR3nt: TGTGCCTGGAGTGAAAGCGGGCCAGATACGCAGTATTTT; CDR3aa: CAWSESGPDTQYF
abundance: -; v_gene: TRBV5-4; d_gene: -; j_gene: TRBJ2-2; CDR3nt: TGTGCCAGCAGCTTGGTAACAGGAAACACCGGGGAGCTGTTTTTT; CDR3aa: CASSLVTGNTGELFF
abundance: -; v_gene: TRBV11-3; d_gene: TRBD1; j_gene: TRBJ2-3; CDR3nt: TGTGCCAGCAGCTTGATTGGACAGGGGGGAGATACGCAGTATTTT; CDR3aa: CASSLIGQGGDTQYF
abundance: -; v_gene: TRBV30; d_gene: TRBD2; j_gene: TRBJ2-1; CDR3nt: TGTGCCTGGAGCTTGAGCGGGAGGGGTAATGAGCAGTTCTTC; CDR3aa: CAWSLSGRGNEQFF
abundance: -; v_gene: TRBV12-5; d_gene: -; j_gene: TRBJ1-1; CDR3nt: TGTGCTAGTGCCCCCGGCTGGGGGGGTTCTGAAGCTTTCTTT; CDR3aa: CASAPGWGGSEAFF
abundance: -; v_gene: TRBV5-1; d_gene: -; j_gene: TRBJ2-6; CDR3nt: TGCGCCAGCAGCGGTCTCGGGGCCAACGTCCTGACTTTC; CDR3aa: CASSGLGANVLTF
abundance: -; v_gene: TRBV7-6; d_gene: TRBD2; j_gene: TRBJ2-5; CDR3nt: TGTGCCAGCAGCTCGGGGGTTTGGACTAGCGGGAGCGGGGCAGAGACCCAGTACTTC; CDR3aa: CASSSGVWTSGSGAETQYF
abundance: -; v_gene: TRBV30; d_gene: -; j_gene: TRBJ1-2; CDR3nt: TGTGCCTTCTCGGGCCGGGTCGTTAACTATGGCTACACCTTC; CDR3aa: CAFSGRVVNYGYTF
abundance: -; v_gene: TRBV5-6; d_gene: TRBD1; j_gene: TRBJ2-5; CDR3nt: TGTGCCAGCAGCTGGGACAGGGGGCTGAAGGAGACCCAGTACTTC; CDR3aa: CASSWDRGLKETQYF
abundance: -; v_gene: TRBV2; d_gene: -; j_gene: TRBJ2-7; CDR3nt: TGTGCCAGCAGTTGGCGGCAACACTACGAGCAGTACTTC; CDR3aa: CASSWRQHYEQYF
abundance: few; v_gene: TRBV30; d_gene: TRBD1; j_gene: TRBJ1-1; CDR3nt: TGTGCCTGGAGTAGACAGGGCTCAGAAGCTTTCTTT; CDR3aa: CAWSRQGSEAFF
abundance: -; v_gene: TRBV29-1; d_gene: -; j_gene: TRBJ1-1; CDR3nt: TGCAGCGCCCGCCGGCCGAAGAACACTGAAGCTTTCTTT; CDR3aa: CSARRPKNTEAFF
abundance: -; v_gene: TRBV2; d_gene: -; j_gene: TRBJ2-4; CDR3nt: TGTGCCAGCAGTGATGGGCTTGAAAACATTCAGTACTTC; CDR3aa: CASSDGLENIQYF
abundance: -; v_gene: TRBV7-8; d_gene: -; j_gene: TRBJ2-5; CDR3nt: TGTGCCAGCAGCTTAGGGAGCGGAGGCGAAGAGACCCAGTACTTC; CDR3aa: CASSLGSGGEETQYF
abundance: -; v_gene: TRBV6-1; d_gene: TRBD1; j_gene: TRBJ1-1; CDR3nt: TGTGCCAGCGTGAAGAGGGGGCGCTCGGTCACTGAAGCTTTCTTT; CDR3aa: CASVKRGRSVTEAFF
abundance: -; v_gene: TRBV6-5; d_gene: TRBD2; j_gene: TRBJ2-2; CDR3nt: TGTGCCAGCAGTTACGGTTTAGCGGGAGGGTCCGGGGAGCTGTTTTTT; CDR3aa: CASSYGLAGGSGELFF
abundance: -; v_gene: TRBV7-3; d_gene: -; j_gene: TRBJ1-2; CDR3nt: TGTGCCAGCAGCTTCGGGTCTAACTATGGCTACACCTTC; CDR3aa: CASSFGSNYGYTF
abundance: -; v_gene: TRBV5-8; d_gene: TRBD2; j_gene: TRBJ2-7; CDR3nt: TGTGCCAGCAGCTCGGGACTAGCGGCTCAGTACGAGCAGTACTTC; CDR3aa: CASSSGLAAQYEQYF
abundance: -; v_gene: TRBV4-1; d_gene: -; j_gene: TRBJ2-7; CDR3nt: TGCGCCAGCAGCCCCCAGAACGCGGTCTACGAGCAGTACTTC; CDR3aa: CASSPQNAVYEQYF
abundance: -; v_gene: TRBV30; d_gene: -; j_gene: TRBJ1-2; CDR3nt: TGTGCCTGGAGTGTACTGGGGGGCGCGATCTATGGCTACACCTTC; CDR3aa: CAWSVLGGAIYGYTF
abundance: -; v_gene: TRBV2; d_gene: TRBD1; j_gene: TRBJ2-5; CDR3nt: TGTGCCAGCCAGGTGACAGGGGGTTCAGAGACCCAGTACTTC; CDR3aa: CASQVTGGSETQYF
abundance: -; v_gene: TRBV4-2; d_gene: -; j_gene: TRBJ2-1; CDR3nt: TGTGCCAGCAGCCAAGGTGTGGCCTACAATGAGCAGTTCTTC; CDR3aa: CASSQGVAYNEQFF
abundance: -; v_gene: TRBV5-5; d_gene: -; j_gene: TRBJ2-7; CDR3nt: TGTGCCAGCAGCTTGGACGGCTACGAGCAGTACTTC; CDR3aa: CASSLDGYEQYF
abundance: -; v_gene: TRBV7-2; d_gene: TRBD2; j_gene: TRBJ2-2; CDR3nt: TGTGCCAGCAGCTCCGGACTAGCAGACACCGGGGAGCTGTTTTTT; CDR3aa: CASSSGLADTGELFF
abundance: -; v_gene: TRBV30; d_gene: -; j_gene: TRBJ1-2; CDR3nt: TGTGCCTGGAGTACCCAGGGTGTCGGAGGCTACACCTTC; CDR3aa: CAWSTQGVGGYTF
abundance: -; v_gene: TRBV5-6; d_gene: TRBD1; j_gene: TRBJ2-3; CDR3nt: TGTGCCAGCAGTTTGGACAGGGGGGTAACAGATACGCAGTATTTT; CDR3aa: CASSLDRGVTDTQYF
abundance: -; v_gene: TRBV4-1; d_gene: -; j_gene: TRBJ2-1; CDR3nt: TGCGCCAGCAGCCAAGTAAGGGAGCAGTTCTTC; CDR3aa: CASSQVREQFF
abundance: -; v_gene: TRBV25-1; d_gene: TRBD1; j_gene: TRBJ2-2; CDR3nt: TGTGCCAGCAGTGAATTTCCAGGGGGCACCGGGGAGCTGTTTTTT; CDR3aa: CASSEFPGGTGELFF